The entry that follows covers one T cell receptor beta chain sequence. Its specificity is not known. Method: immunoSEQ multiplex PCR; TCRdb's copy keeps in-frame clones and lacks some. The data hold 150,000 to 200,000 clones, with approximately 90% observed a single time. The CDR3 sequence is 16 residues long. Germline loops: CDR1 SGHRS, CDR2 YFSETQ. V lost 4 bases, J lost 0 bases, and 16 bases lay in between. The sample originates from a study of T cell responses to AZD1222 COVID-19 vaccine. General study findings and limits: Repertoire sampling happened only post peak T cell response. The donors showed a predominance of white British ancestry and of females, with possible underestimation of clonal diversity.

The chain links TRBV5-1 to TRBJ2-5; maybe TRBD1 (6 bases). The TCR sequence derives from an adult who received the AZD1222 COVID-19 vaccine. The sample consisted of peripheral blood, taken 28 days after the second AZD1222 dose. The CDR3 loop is CASSPRARGYQETQYF. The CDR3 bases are TGCGCCAGCAGCCCCCGTGCCAGGGGCTACCAAGAGACCCAGTACTTC.